The clone carrying this TCR beta chain was counted many times. Antigen specificity is unknown. The data were obtained in a study of regulatory T cells in long-lasting Graves disease. Libraries of TCR beta came from iRepertoire HTBI primers plus Arm-PCR of CDR3 regions. In TCRdb, the multiplex PCR reads were re-called with MiXCR into one record per CDR3 protein. Here the sample spans fewer than 400,000 distinct CDR3 sequences, about 18% being singletons. The CDR3 loop spans 13 amino acids. Germline values: CDR1 SNHLY, CDR2 FYNNEI. V was pared by 8 bases and J by 7 bases, with 10 bases of the junction left unmatched. Study outcomes and limitations: Accuracy may have suffered from the small sample size. There was favoring of TRBV28, TRBJ1-2 and TRBJ2-5 in persistent disease. Patients whose Graves' disease persisted exhibited lower TCR diversity than those newly diagnosed. Study of thyroid tissue was not done, with only peripheral blood studied.

The time point is: persistent/refractory GD, antithyroid drugs over 5 years with positive TRAb. TCR sequences were obtained from RNA taken from PBMCs. The sequenced sample was peripheral blood mononuclear cells (PBMCs), obtained when the disease was refractory, from a patient treated with antithyroid drugs. This sequence joins TRBV2 and TRBJ2-7; TRBD1 matches 8 bases. This clonotype was obtained from a female donor with Graves disease. The CDR3 DNA is TGTGCCAGCGCCTCGGGACAGGAGATTGAGCAGTACTTC. It yields the protein CASASGQEIEQYF.